Listed below are T cell receptor beta chains from one sample, sequenced in a study of blood T cell repertoires in COVID-19. The table came from immunoSEQ multiplex PCR; TCRdb's copy has only in-frame clones and leaves some out. The repertoire includes under 250,000 clones, about 79% of them detected once, and 8.9% sits in the top ten. Material: peripheral blood. These receptors originate from a man older than 75 with acute or convalescent COVID-19. Each CDR3 is given with its conserved first and last residue. Fields, in order: clone size, D gene, J gene, V gene, CDR3 DNA, CDR3 protein. A D gene is named only where the DNA matches it firmly. Only some rows state a clone size, as once, few, many or a class for expanded clones.

>-|-|TRBJ1-6|TRBV3-1/TRBV3-2
TGTGCCAGCAGTCGACGGGAGAATAATTCACCCCTCCACTTT
CASSRRENNSPLHF
>-|-|TRBJ2-3|TRBV5-1
TGCGCCAGCAGCTTGAGGGGTGGAGATACGCAGTATTTT
CASSLRGGDTQYF
>few|-|TRBJ2-1|TRBV24-1
TGTGCCACCAGTGACCCTTGGAGCACAGGGAACTCCTACAATGAGCAGTTCTTC
CATSDPWSTGNSYNEQFF
>-|-|TRBJ2-1|TRBV11-2
TGTGCCAGCAGGGGGGGTCTCAGCTCCTACAATGAGCAGTTCTTC
CASRGGLSSYNEQFF
>-|TRBD1|TRBJ2-7|TRBV19
TGTGCCAGTAGTAAACACGGGACAGGGGCCTACGAGCAGTACTTC
CASSKHGTGAYEQYF
>few|TRBD1|TRBJ1-1|TRBV3-1/TRBV3-2
TGTGCCAGCAGCCACGGACAGGCGATCACTGAAGCTTTCTTT
CASSHGQAITEAFF
>-|TRBD1|TRBJ1-2|TRBV30
TGTGCCTGGAGTTTACAGGGGGACTATGGCTACACCTTC
CAWSLQGDYGYTF
>-|-|TRBJ2-7|TRBV28
TGTGCCAGCAGTTTAGGTGGACACGCTCAGGCCTACGAGCAGTACTTC
CASSLGGHAQAYEQYF
>-|-|TRBJ1-1|TRBV7-8
TGTGCCAGCAGCTTCGAGGGGGGGTACACTGAAGCTTTCTTT
CASSFEGGYTEAFF
>-|TRBD1|TRBJ2-3|TRBV27
TGTGCCAGCAGCCGATGGACAGGGGGCAAGACAGATACGCAGTATTTT
CASSRWTGGKTDTQYF
>-|-|TRBJ2-2|TRBV28
TGTGCCAGCAGCCCCGGGTGGGGGCATGGCTTCACCGGGGAGCTGTTTTTT
CASSPGWGHGFTGELFF
>-|TRBD1|TRBJ2-3|TRBV27
TGTGCCAGCAGTTTATATTGGGACAGGGGCACAGATACGCAGTATTTT
CASSLYWDRGTDTQYF
>-|TRBD1|TRBJ2-7|TRBV11-2
TGTGCCAGCAGGCGGGGACAGGTAATGGGCTACGAGCAGTACTTC
CASRRGQVMGYEQYF
>-|-|TRBJ2-3|TRBV27
TGTGCCAGCAGTCGAGGGCCCCTTAGCACAGATACGCAGTATTTT
CASSRGPLSTDTQYF
>-|TRBD1|TRBJ1-2|TRBV7-3
TGTGCCAGCAGCTTATTTTTGGGACAGGGGCCTACCCAGGGAAAGTATGGCTACACCTTC
CASSLFLGQGPTQGKYGYTF
>-|TRBD1|TRBJ1-2|TRBV5-4
TGTGCCAGCACCATGGACAGGGGTGGGAATGGCTACACCTTC
CASTMDRGGNGYTF
>-|TRBD1|TRBJ1-5|TRBV3-1/TRBV3-2
TGTGCCAGCAGCCAATGGGACAGGGGGAATCAGCCCCAGCATTTT
CASSQWDRGNQPQHF
>once|-|TRBJ2-7|TRBV29-1
TGCAGCGCTACGACAGGAGGCTACGAGCAGTACTTC
CSATTGGYEQYF
>-|TRBD2|TRBJ2-2|TRBV27
TGTGCCAGCAGTCCCCTCGGACTAGCGGGAGGGCCCACCGGGGAGCTGTTTTTT
CASSPLGLAGGPTGELFF
>-|-|TRBJ2-3|TRBV6-5
TGTGCCAGTAAAAATCGGGGACTCACAGATACGCAGTATTTT
CASKNRGLTDTQYF
>once|TRBD1|TRBJ1-2|TRBV5-1
TGCGCCAGCAGTTCTGATCCGGGACAGGGTCCTAACTATGGCTACACCTTC
CASSSDPGQGPNYGYTF
>-|TRBD1|TRBJ2-1|TRBV30
TGTGCCTGGAACCCGGGACAGGGGTTCTTGCAGTTCTTC
CAWNPGQGFLQFF
>-|-|TRBJ1-3|TRBV5-4
TGTGCCAGCAGCTTGGGCAGAAGAGGAAACACCATATATTTT
CASSLGRRGNTIYF
>-|-|TRBJ1-5|TRBV6-5
TGTGCCAGCAGTCTCAGGGTGTGGGGCAATCAGCCCCAGCATTTT
CASSLRVWGNQPQHF
>-|-|TRBJ2-3|TRBV7-2
TGTGCCAGCAGCTTAGTCAGATCAGATACGCAGTATTTT
CASSLVRSDTQYF
>-|TRBD1|TRBJ1-5|TRBV6-5
TGTGCCAGCAGTTCAGGGGGGTCGGGCAATCAGCCCCAGCATTTT
CASSSGGSGNQPQHF
>-|-|TRBJ2-1|TRBV2
TGTGCCAGCAGTGTTCAGTTACAGGGTGCAAATGAGCAGTTCTTC
CASSVQLQGANEQFF
>-|-|TRBJ1-1|TRBV29-1
TGCAGCGTTGGGGGGGGCCCGGACACTGAAGCTTTCTTT
CSVGGGPDTEAFF
>-|-|TRBJ1-6|TRBV28
TGTGCCAGCAAGGAAGGGACTGTCTCCTATTCACCCCTCCACTTT
CASKEGTVSYSPLHF
>-|TRBD1|TRBJ1-2|TRBV5-4
TGTGCCAGCAGCTTTGGGGACAGGGCTAACTATGGCTACACCTTC
CASSFGDRANYGYTF
>-|-|TRBJ1-1|TRBV7-9
TGTGCCAGCAGCTTAGGGACAATGAACACTGAAGCTTTCTTT
CASSLGTMNTEAFF
>-|-|TRBJ2-3|TRBV30
TGTGCCTGGAGTCAGGCAGATACGCAGTATTTT
CAWSQADTQYF
>-|-|TRBJ2-3|TRBV2
TGTGCCAGCGACAGTAGCACAGATACGCAGTATTTT
CASDSSTDTQYF
>-|TRBD1|TRBJ2-1|TRBV5-4
TGTGCCAGCAGCTCGAGGACAGGGATGAGCTACAATGAGCAGTTCTTC
CASSSRTGMSYNEQFF
>-|-|TRBJ1-5|TRBV3-1/TRBV3-2
TGTGCCAGCAGCCCTCACCTTTCAATAGTCAAGATGCCCCAGCATTTT
CASSPHLSIVKMPQHF
>once|TRBD1|TRBJ2-7|TRBV6-5
TGTGCCAGCAGTCCGGGACAGTTCGACGAGCAGTACTTC
CASSPGQFDEQYF
>-|-|TRBJ1-5|TRBV18
TGTGCCAGCTCCGCCTCAGGGGGCAATCAGCCCCAGCATTTT
CASSASGGNQPQHF
>-|TRBD1|TRBJ1-5|TRBV27
TGTGCCAGCAGTTTAGACAGGGGAAGTTCTCGGAGCAATCAGCCCCAGCATTTT
CASSLDRGSSRSNQPQHF
>-|-|TRBJ2-2|TRBV5-1
TGCGCCAGCAGCTTGGAACTAGCAGAGACCGGGGAGCTGTTTTTT
CASSLELAETGELFF
>-|TRBD1|TRBJ2-1|TRBV27
TGTGCCAGCACCCCGGATGGGACAGGGGGCGATGAGCAGTTCTTC
CASTPDGTGGDEQFF
>-|-|TRBJ2-1|TRBV18
TGTGCCAGCTCACCATTCCTCTACTCCTACAATGAGCAGTTCTTC
CASSPFLYSYNEQFF